This T cell receptor (beta chain) emerged from a study of T cells in Graves' hyperthyroidism and ophthalmopathy. The investigators amplified TCR beta CDR3 regions from RNA transcripts. HTBI primers were employed in a first-round RT-PCR of the TCR CDR3. TCRdb passed the multiplex PCR reads through MiXCR, listing each CDR3 protein once. There are approximately 410,000 distinct CDR3 sequences in the sample; roughly 14% occur only once, and under 15% lies in the top ten. The V end lost 6 bases, the J end lost 10 bases, and 7 bases lay between the germline ends. There are 10 residues in the CDR3. Lactation, pregnancy, other autoimmune disease or uncontrolled infection led to exclusion of patients.

The chain recombines TRBV12-3 or TRBV12-4 with TRBJ2-1; no reliable D call. The material sequenced was blood. The TCR was taken from a man between 18 and 29 years old with Graves' ophthalmopathy. In nucleotides, the CDR3 is TGTGCCAGCAGGGGCAAAGAGCAGTTCTTC. Residues: CASRGKEQFF.